Below, one T cell receptor beta chain is given with its context. Its antigen is currently unknown. The data derive from a study of shared clonotypes between healthy human individuals. Findings and caveats of the study: Clonotypes shared by all four donors outscored non-shared clonotypes in generation probability. Large depth notwithstanding, sorted-subset sequencing proved incomplete by rarefaction. Deeper or shallower sequencing was expected to change how clonotypes are shared among donors.

Repertoires were generated with immunoSEQ multiplex PCR, while TCRdb's copy carries only in-frame clones and drops some. The sample holds more than 500,000 clones; approximately 95% are singletons and the top ten take under 0.065%. CDR1 and CDR2 (germline): MDHEN, SYDVKM. The CDR3 runs to 15 residues. Trimming took off 9 bases at V and 0 bases at J, with 15 bases between the two ends. The sequencing sample was made of naive CD4+ T cells sorted from blood. Described subset: CD45RA+ positively selected. The chain is built from TRBV28 and TRBJ1-3; possibly TRBD1 for D (5 bases). This clonotype was obtained from a woman in her twenties or thirties in good health. The CDR3 sequence: CASLRQGHSGNTIYF. The CDR3 DNA is TGTGCCAGTTTGCGTCAGGGCCACTCTGGAAACACCATATATTTT.